This is a list of T cell receptor beta chains from one sample in a study of PD-1 and CTLA-4 blockade in melanoma. Libraries were prepared by immunoSEQ multiplex PCR; TCRdb keeps only in-frame clonotypes and omits some of them. The table shows roughly 30,000 clones, with roughly nine tenths occurring only once. Sequencing was performed on CD8+ T cells from peripheral blood, taken before anti-PD-1 treatment. The receptors stem from a human donor with melanoma. Each CDR3 is given with its conserved first and last residue. D genes are given only for firm matches. Part of the rows lack a size; the others show once, few, many or a class for expanded clones.

TRBV2	.	.	TRBJ2-7	CASSEGDWDEQYF	TGTGCCAGCAGTGAAGGGGACTGGGACGAGCAGTACTTC
TRBV7-9	TRBD1	.	TRBJ1-1	CASSLERGTGEGAFF	TGTGCCAGCAGCTTAGAGAGGGGCACAGGGGAGGGAGCTTTCTTT
TRBV7-9	.	.	TRBJ2-5	CASSLLAQGRGQETQYF	TGTGCCAGCAGCCTCCTGGCGCAGGGTCGGGGGCAAGAGACCCAGTACTTC
TRBV7-9	.	.	TRBJ2-7	CASSPPGPTYEQYF	TGTGCCAGCAGCCCCCCGGGTCCTACCTACGAGCAGTACTTC
TRBV3-1/TRBV3-2	.	.	TRBJ2-7	CASSHFTGSFDEQYF	TGTGCCAGCAGCCACTTCACAGGGTCCTTTGACGAGCAGTACTTC
TRBV7-6	TRBD2	.	TRBJ2-2	CASSPSSGGATGELFF	TGTGCCAGCAGCCCTTCTAGCGGGGGGGCGACCGGGGAGCTGTTTTTT
TRBV9	.	.	TRBJ2-3	CASSFGLGVEGTDTQYF	TGTGCCAGCAGCTTCGGCCTGGGGGTGGAAGGCACAGATACGCAGTATTTT
TRBV27	TRBD1	.	TRBJ2-1	CASSPPTGDSYNEQFF	TGTGCCAGCAGTCCTCCTACAGGGGACTCCTACAATGAGCAGTTCTTC
TRBV5-1	TRBD2	once	TRBJ2-1	CASSGQERGSLEQFF	TGCGCCAGCAGTGGGCAGGAGCGGGGGAGTCTCGAGCAGTTCTTC
TRBV6-1	.	.	TRBJ1-5	CASSEEAGTQPQHF	TGTGCCAGCAGTGAAGAGGCAGGAACTCAGCCCCAGCATTTT
TRBV28	.	.	TRBJ2-7	CASSWDINEQYF	TGTGCCAGCAGTTGGGACATCAACGAGCAGTACTTC
TRBV7-9	.	.	TRBJ1-2	CASSLIGEDYGYTF	TGTGCCAGCAGCTTAATTGGGGAGGACTATGGCTACACCTTC
TRBV27	TRBD1	.	TRBJ1-1	CASSLSPGQGTEAFF	TGTGCCAGCAGTTTATCCCCCGGACAGGGAACTGAAGCTTTCTTT
TRBV19	.	.	TRBJ1-5	CASSEILRGQPQHF	TGTGCCAGTAGCGAAATCCTCCGGGGACAGCCCCAGCATTTT
TRBV19	.	.	TRBJ1-5	CASNAGINQPQHF	TGTGCCAGTAACGCAGGGATCAATCAGCCCCAGCATTTT
TRBV29-1	.	.	TRBJ2-1	CSVQVTYNEQFF	TGCAGCGTACAGGTTACCTACAATGAGCAGTTCTTC
TRBV4-1	.	.	TRBJ1-2	CASSQPGAYGYTF	TGCGCCAGCAGCCAACCCGGGGCCTATGGCTACACCTTC
TRBV24-1	.	few	TRBJ2-7	CAAHSGHRGTSYEQYF	TGTGCCGCCCACTCGGGACATAGAGGGACCTCCTACGAGCAGTACTTC
TRBV6-5	TRBD2	.	TRBJ2-1	CASTELAGGMTEQFF	TGTGCCAGCACCGAACTAGCGGGAGGGATGACTGAGCAGTTCTTC
TRBV29-1	TRBD1	.	TRBJ1-2	CSAPGGFGYTF	TGCAGCGCCCCAGGGGGGTTCGGCTACACCTTC
TRBV28	.	once	TRBJ2-6	CASSLPSSRAGANVLTF	TGTGCCAGCAGTTTACCCAGCTCTAGGGCTGGGGCCAACGTCCTGACTTTC
TRBV19	.	.	TRBJ2-2	CASSIFPNTGELFF	TGTGCCAGTAGTATTTTTCCGAACACCGGGGAGCTGTTTTTT
TRBV14	.	.	TRBJ2-2	CASSQVSGHLTGELFF	TGTGCCAGCAGCCAAGTAAGCGGGCACCTCACCGGGGAGCTGTTTTTT
TRBV6-2/TRBV6-3	TRBD2	once	TRBJ2-2	CASSLTSGIAGELFF	TGTGCCAGCAGTTTGACTAGCGGGATTGCCGGGGAGCTGTTTTTT
TRBV29-1	.	.	TRBJ2-2	CSVEGTPGGTGELFF	TGCAGCGTTGAAGGGACCCCCGGAGGCACCGGGGAGCTGTTTTTT
TRBV5-4	.	.	TRBJ2-7	CASSAGHSYEQYF	TGTGCCAGCAGCGCGGGACACTCCTACGAGCAGTACTTC
TRBV6-1	TRBD1	few	TRBJ1-1	CASSEGQGTEAFF	TGTGCCAGCAGTGAGGGACAGGGGACTGAAGCTTTCTTT
TRBV11-3	TRBD2	.	TRBJ2-1	CASSLVGTSGNNEQFF	TGTGCCAGCAGCTTAGTTGGGACTAGCGGAAACAATGAGCAGTTCTTC
TRBV27	TRBD2	.	TRBJ2-7	CASSSGLAVSYEQYF	TGTGCCAGCAGTTCGGGACTAGCGGTCTCCTACGAGCAGTACTTC
TRBV7-2	.	.	TRBJ2-7	CASSITSAPYEQYF	TGTGCCAGCAGTATAACGTCCGCTCCCTACGAGCAGTACTTC
TRBV5-1	.	.	TRBJ1-6	CASSLGHEGAGWTPLHF	TGCGCCAGCAGCCTCGGTCATGAGGGCGCGGGGTGGACACCCCTCCACTTT
TRBV28	TRBD2	.	TRBJ2-5	CASSLSLAGAETQYF	TGTGCCAGCAGTTTATCACTAGCGGGAGCAGAGACCCAGTACTTC
TRBV5-6	TRBD1	.	TRBJ2-1	CASSPNPRDRYYNEQFF	TGTGCCAGCAGCCCCAACCCCCGGGACAGGTATTACAATGAGCAGTTCTTC
TRBV30	TRBD2	once	TRBJ2-3	CAWSVGTTKDTQYF	TGTGCCTGGAGTGTAGGGACTACTAAGGATACGCAGTATTTT
TRBV6-5	.	few	TRBJ1-4	CASSSQGEKLFF	TGTGCCAGCAGTAGTCAGGGAGAGAAACTGTTTTTT
TRBV15	.	.	TRBJ1-2	CATSRDLYSLGQRDGYTF	TGTGCCACCAGCAGAGATTTATATTCGTTAGGACAGCGGGACGGCTACACCTTC
TRBV27	TRBD1	.	TRBJ2-1	CASSQGAGNEQFF	TGTGCCAGCAGCCAGGGGGCAGGCAATGAGCAGTTCTTC
TRBV5-6	TRBD1	.	TRBJ2-3	CASSSQGDTQYF	TGTGCCAGCAGCTCACAGGGGGATACGCAGTATTTT
TRBV7-6	.	.	TRBJ1-1	CAWNGEDGTFF	TGTGCGTGGAATGGAGAGGATGGGACTTTCTTT
TRBV7-9	.	.	TRBJ1-1	CASSLVSRNEAFF	TGTGCCAGCAGCTTAGTCTCCAGAAACGAAGCTTTCTTT
TRBV9	TRBD2	.	TRBJ2-7	CASSPPTGLEDEQYF	TGTGCCAGCAGCCCCCCCACGGGACTAGAGGACGAGCAGTACTTC
TRBV11-2	.	.	TRBJ1-1	CASRAGLAEAFF	TGTGCCAGCCGCGCCGGTCTGGCTGAAGCTTTCTTT
TRBV6-5	TRBD1	.	TRBJ1-1	CASRDREEAFF	TGTGCCAGCAGAGACAGGGAGGAAGCTTTCTTT
TRBV7-6	TRBD1	.	TRBJ2-7	CASSELGTEYEEQYF	TGTGCCAGCAGCGAACTCGGGACAGAGTACGAAGAGCAGTACTTC
TRBV6-5	.	.	TRBJ2-1	CASSFGGPYNEQFF	TGTGCCAGCAGTTTTGGGGGACCTTACAATGAGCAGTTCTTC
TRBV7-9	.	.	TRBJ2-1	CASSLAAGLTYNEQFF	TGTGCCAGCAGCTTAGCGGCCGGGCTCACCTACAATGAGCAGTTCTTC
TRBV24-1	.	.	TRBJ2-2	CATSDLHGGELFF	TGTGCCACCAGTGATTTGCATGGAGGGGAGCTGTTTTTT
TRBV10-3	.	.	TRBJ1-5	CAISTSDFSNQPQHF	TGTGCCATCAGTACCAGTGATTTCAGCAATCAGCCCCAGCATTTT
TRBV5-4	.	.	TRBJ2-2	CASSLPVEAATGELFF	TGTGCCAGCAGCTTGCCAGTCGAAGCAGCCACCGGGGAGCTGTTTTTT
TRBV5-4	.	.	TRBJ1-1	CASSLSGSGTEAFF	TGTGCCAGCAGCTTGTCAGGATCGGGCACTGAAGCTTTCTTT
TRBV27	TRBD1	.	TRBJ2-3	CASSNRDSQHTQYF	TGTGCCAGCAGTAACCGGGACAGTCAACATACGCAGTATTTT
TRBV6-1	.	.	TRBJ1-4	CASSEQGQDEKLFF	TGTGCCAGCAGTGAACAGGGCCAAGATGAAAAACTGTTTTTT
TRBV7-6	TRBD2	.	TRBJ2-5	CASSLGVSLAGAQETQYF	TGTGCCAGCAGCTTAGGGGTTTCGCTAGCGGGGGCACAAGAGACCCAGTACTTC
TRBV11-3	TRBD2	.	TRBJ2-3	CASSSTGLSTDTQYF	TGTGCCAGCAGCTCGACGGGACTAAGCACAGATACGCAGTATTTT
TRBV6-5	.	.	TRBJ1-3	CASSGASSGNTIYF	TGTGCCAGCTCCGGGGCCAGCTCTGGAAACACCATATATTTT
TRBV6-1	.	.	TRBJ1-6	CASSERRASYNSPLHF	TGTGCCAGCAGTGAGCGCAGGGCAAGTTATAATTCACCCCTCCACTTT